The 27 T cell receptor beta chains below all came from one sample that was sequenced in a study of memory CD4+ T cells and cytomegalovirus serostatus. The sort gate was single viable CD3+CD4+CD8-CD45RO+ cells for memory CD4+ T cells. Sequenced by immunoSEQ multiplex PCR; TCRdb stores in-frame clones only, minus some. The data hold tens of thousands of clones, with approximately 80% observed a single time. The sample taken for sequencing was memory CD4+ T cells from blood. The receptors originated from an adult in good health and CMV-seronegative.

This clone has just one count. V and J are TRBV29-1 and TRBJ2-1; D remains ambiguous. This CDR3 has 15 amino acids. CDR1 is SQVTM, CDR2 ANQGSEA, per germline. The ends were cut back, 3 bases at V and 4 bases at J, with 16 bases in the middle. CDR3 sequence reads: CSVDLVGTQYNEQFF. The CDR3, as DNA: TGCAGCGTTGACCTGGTCGGAACTCAATACAATGAGCAGTTCTTC.

The chain employs TRBV30 and TRBJ1-6; a possible D gene is TRBD1 (6 bases). Trimming shortened V by 2 bases and J by 8 bases, and 10 bases separated the two germline ends. This CDR3 is built from 13 residues. Germline CDR1 GTSNPN, CDR2 SVGIG (reference sequence). This CDR3 is CAWSLQGDSPLHF. The CDR3 nucleotides are TGTGCCTGGAGTTTACAGGGTGATTCACCCCTCCACTTT.

In this sample, this clone turned up a few times. The rearrangement joins TRBV2 to TRBJ1-1, with D perhaps TRBD1 (5 bases). CDR3 length equals 14 residues. The V end was cut by 2 bases, the J end by 11 bases, with 18 bases between. CDR1 is SNHLY, CDR2 FYNNEI, per germline. The CDR3 here is CASSETQGLRSAFF. As DNA, the CDR3 is TGTGCCAGCAGTGAAACGCAGGGCCTGAGGTCGGCTTTCTTT.

The chain links TRBV19 to TRBJ1-3, with 8 bases identical to TRBD1. CDR1 and CDR2 (germline): LNHDA, SQIVND (reference sequence). The length of the CDR3 is 17 residues. V was pared by 2 bases and J by 0 bases, with 6 bases of the junction left unmatched. This CDR3 reads CASSISATGGSGNTIYF. DNA of the CDR3: TGTGCCAGTAGTATATCTGCTACAGGGGGCTCTGGAAACACCATATATTTT. The whole variable domain, filled in from reference TRBV19 and TRBJ1-3, reads DGGITQSPKYLFRKEGQNVTLSCEQNLNHDAMYWYRQDPGQGLRLIYYSQIVNDFQKGDIAEGYSVSREKKESFPLTVTSAQKNPTAFYLCASSISATGGSGNTIYFGEGSWLTVV.

The chain links TRBV18 to TRBJ2-7, with TRBD2 matching 7 bases. CDR1 and CDR2 (germline): KGHSH, LQKENI. The CDR3 consists of 13 residues. J lost 0 bases, V lost 5 bases, and 1 base had no gene match. CDR3 sequence reads: CASSSGASYEQYF. CDR3 sequence (DNA): TGTGCCAGCTCAAGCGGGGCCTCCTACGAGCAGTACTTC.

The rearrangement joins TRBV27 to TRBJ2-1; D gene ambiguous. Between the trimmed V and J ends, which lost 5 bases and 0 bases, there was a span of 11 bases. CDR1 and CDR2 from the germline V gene are MNHEY and SMNVEV (reference sequence). This CDR3 has 15 residues. The CDR3, as DNA: TGTGCCAGCAGTCCAAGAAGGAGCTCCTACAATGAGCAGTTCTTC. It is translated as CASSPRRSSYNEQFF.

This clone was found once. The chain links TRBV28 to TRBJ1-3; 7 positions agree with TRBD1. The junction had 15 bases not matched to a gene; V was cut back by 8 bases and J by 5 bases. The CDR3 has 16 amino acids. Germline V lookup: CDR1 MDHEN, CDR2 SYDVKM. The CDR3 is CASGSRGGAKRNTIYF. The CDR3 bases are TGTGCCAGCGGCTCCAGGGGGGGGGCTAAGAGAAACACCATATATTTT. Full variable domain (missing parts from reference TRBV28 and TRBJ1-3): DVKVTQSSRYLVKRTGEKVFLECVQDMDHENMFWYRQDPGLGLRLIYFSYDVKMKEKGDIPEGYSVSREKKERFSLILESASTNQTSMYLCASGSRGGAKRNTIYFGEGSWLTVV.

The J gene is TRBJ1-3, the V gene TRBV15; D is undetermined. The CDR3 loop spans 16 amino acids. Trimming cost V 0 bases and J 0 bases, with 9 bases left between them. CDR1 and CDR2 from the germline V gene are LNHNV and YYDKDF (reference sequence). The CDR3 loop reads CATSRDVDISGNTIYF. The DNA of the CDR3 is TGTGCCACCAGCAGAGATGTCGATATCTCTGGAAACACCATATATTTT.

This chain joins TRBV28 and TRBJ2-7; TRBD1 might be the D (6 bases). CDR3 size: 14 residues. V lost 2 bases and J lost 6, with 14 bases in between. The germline CDR1 and CDR2 sequences are MDHEN and SYDVKM. CDR3 protein: CASSLRGGGGEQYF. CDR3 in DNA: TGTGCCAGCAGTTTACGAGGGGGTGGCGGCGAGCAGTACTTC. Using reference TRBV28 and TRBJ2-7 for the parts outside the CDR3, the full variable domain is DVKVTQSSRYLVKRTGEKVFLECVQDMDHENMFWYRQDPGLGLRLIYFSYDVKMKEKGDIPEGYSVSREKKERFSLILESASTNQTSMYLCASSLRGGGGEQYFGPGTRLTVT.

This clone was recorded a few times. J is TRBJ1-5 and V is TRBV4-1; TRBD1 is a possible D gene (6 bases). V was pared by 5 bases and J by 5 bases, with 19 bases between. The CDR3 is 16 residues long. CDR1 is MGHRA, CDR2 YSYEKL, per germline. The CDR3 region is CASSVTGFDRHQPQHF. The CDR3 bases are TGCGCCAGCAGCGTGACAGGTTTCGACAGGCATCAGCCCCAGCATTTT.

Concerning this clone itself: The CDR3 ends on some other residue instead of the conserved phenylalanine or tryptophan, so this is likely a read error. No DNA is shown, since the ends of the CDR3 on it are uncertain; the CDR3 is the one TCRdb lists. The V call is TRBV6-1, the J call TRBJ2-7; TRBD2 is taken as the D call from the table, unchecked against the DNA. CDR1 is MNHNS, CDR2 SASEGT, per germline. The CDR3 contains 11 residues when both ends are counted. This CDR3 is CASSEGPTILL.

This rearrangement joins TRBV7-8 to TRBJ2-7; 8 nucleotides align to TRBD2. V dropped 2 bases and J dropped 5; count of bases not matched to a gene: 5. CDR3 size: 14 residues. CDR1 is SGHVS, CDR2 FQNEAQ, per germline. DNA of the CDR3: TGTGCCAGCAGCTTACTAGCGGGTGAACACGAGCAGTACTTC. It is translated as CASSLLAGEHEQYF.

The chain joins TRBV7-2 to TRBJ2-1; TRBD2 might be the D (6 bases). This CDR3 comprises 12 residues. V lost 3 bases, J lost 15 bases, and 15 bases lay in between. CDR1 and CDR2 (germline): SGHTA, FQGNSA. The chain's CDR3 is CASSFRPGVLFF. DNA of the CDR3: TGTGCCAGCAGCTTTCGCCCGGGAGTCCTGTTCTTC.

This clone was seen just once. The V and J genes are TRBV5-1 and TRBJ1-4; maybe TRBD1 (5 bases). V was shortened by 0 bases and J by 0 bases, with 12 bases between the two germline ends. Germline-derived CDR1 and CDR2 are SGHRS and YFSETQ. There are 17 residues in the CDR3. The CDR3 here is CASSLGGSAATNEKLFF. Here the CDR3 DNA reads TGCGCCAGCAGCTTGGGGGGCAGCGCTGCAACTAATGAAAAACTGTTTTTT.

The V call is TRBV30, the J call TRBJ2-1; 9 positions match TRBD1. This CDR3 is built from 12 residues. V trimming: 5 bases; J trimming: 9 bases; junction bases outside the gene matches: 5. CDR1 is GTSNPN and CDR2 is SVGIG in the germline V gene (reference sequence). For the CDR3, the DNA is TGTGCCTGGGGACAGGGGATAGGTGAGCAGTTCTTC. Translating gives CAWGQGIGEQFF. Based on the CDR3 plus reference TRBV30 and TRBJ2-1, the full variable domain is SQTIHQWPATLVQPVGSPLSLECTVEGTSNPNLYWYRQAAGRGLQLLFYSVGIGQISSEVPQNLSASRPQDRQFILSSKKLLLSDSGFYLCAWGQGIGEQFFGPGTRLTVL.

This clone was found once. The J gene is TRBJ1-5, the V gene TRBV11-2, with D maybe TRBD1 (5 bases). Germline V gene lookup returns CDR1 SGHAT and CDR2 FQNNGV. The length of the CDR3 is 17 residues. The ends were cut back, 4 bases at V and 0 bases at J, with 16 bases in the middle. The CDR3 reads CASSCQEGAHSNQPQHF. CDR3 bases: TGTGCCAGCAGCTGCCAGGAAGGGGCCCATAGCAATCAGCCCCAGCATTTT. The full variable domain, in which reference TRBV11-2 and TRBJ1-5 provide the parts outside the CDR3, is EAGVAQSPRYKIIEKRQSVAFWCNPISGHATLYWYQQILGQGPKLLIQFQNNGVVDDSQLPKDRFSAERLKGVDSTLKIQPAKLEDSAVYLCASSCQEGAHSNQPQHFGDGTRLSIL.

V gene TRBV11-3 combines with J gene TRBJ2-3, with 13 bases identical to TRBD2. J was trimmed by 4 bases and V by 3 bases; bases with no gene match: 10. Germline values: CDR1 SGHNT, CDR2 YENEEA. The CDR3 is 18 amino acids. In nucleotides, the CDR3 is TGTGCCAGCAGCTTGGGATGGACTAGCGGGAGTGCGGCAGATACGCAGTATTTT. This encodes CASSLGWTSGSAADTQYF.

CDR3 in amino acids: CASSGDSNQPQHF. CDR3 nucleotide sequence: TGTGCCAGCAGTGGGGATAGCAATCAGCCCCAGCATTTT. The rearrangement joins TRBV28 to TRBJ1-5, with D unresolved. Germline assignment: CDR1 MDHEN and CDR2 SYDVKM. The CDR3 covers 13 residues. The ends were cut back, 5 bases at V and 0 bases at J, with 5 bases in the middle.

This clone was recorded only once. This chain connects TRBV9 to TRBJ2-2; D ambiguous. Germline V gene lookup returns CDR1 SGDLS and CDR2 YYNGEE. This CDR3 is 17 amino acids long. Trimming shortened V by 3 bases and J by 3 bases, and 18 bases separated the two germline ends. This CDR3 is CASSGRRVGRDTGELFF. The CDR3 region has the DNA TGTGCCAGCAGCGGCCGGCGAGTTGGCCGGGACACCGGGGAGCTGTTTTTT.

The V gene is TRBV2, the J gene TRBJ1-1; no definite D call. Looked up from germline, CDR1 is SNHLY and CDR2 is FYNNEI. Trimming shortened V by 4 bases and J by 5 bases, and 8 bases separated the two germline ends. The CDR3 extends over 12 amino acids. CDR3 in amino acids: CASSADRTEAFF. The CDR3 DNA follows: TGTGCCAGCAGTGCCGATAGGACTGAAGCTTTCTTT.

Written as DNA, the CDR3 is TGTGCCAGTAGTACGCCTAACTCTGGAAACACCATATATTTT. This gives the protein CASSTPNSGNTIYF. V is TRBV19 and J is TRBJ1-3; the D is unclear. Germline loops: CDR1 LNHDA, CDR2 SQIVND (reference sequence). The CDR3 totals 14 residues. Trimming left V 4 bases short and J 0 bases short, with 7 bases between.

With regard to this clone: Additional DNA sequences in this sample encode the identical CDR3. The chain links TRBV7-2 to TRBJ1-1, with D perhaps matching TRBD1 (5 bases). Looked up from germline, CDR1 is SGHTA and CDR2 is FQGNSA. Trimming removed 5 bases at V and 2 bases at J, with 12 bases between. This CDR3 spans 14 amino acids. CDR3 residues: CASSAARGNTEAFF. Here the CDR3 DNA reads TGTGCCAGCAGCGCCGCTAGGGGAAACACTGAAGCTTTCTTT.

This clone was counted a few times. The V and J genes are TRBV11-2 and TRBJ2-5, with TRBD1 matching 8 bases. This CDR3 spans 16 amino acids. With V trimmed by 5 bases and J by 4 bases, 12 bases remained unmatched. From germline, CDR1 is SGHAT and CDR2 FQNNGV. CDR3 DNA: TGTGCCAGCAGCCATGTCGACAGGGGAGGACGAGAGACCCAGTACTTC. Its protein is CASSHVDRGGRETQYF.

The chain carries TRBV18 and TRBJ2-7, with D unclear. The V gene's germline CDR1 is KGHSH and CDR2 LQKENI. The CDR3 is 13 residues long. Trimming removed 8 bases from V and 1 base from J, with 12 bases in between. This CDR3 is CASKPDLSYEQYF. Written as DNA, the CDR3 is TGTGCCAGCAAACCCGACTTATCCTACGAGCAGTACTTC.

The CDR3: CAWSYAEQGRNQPQHF. For the CDR3, the DNA is TGTGCCTGGAGTTACGCCGAACAGGGAAGAAATCAGCCCCAGCATTTT. This chain joins TRBV30 and TRBJ1-5; TRBD1 is a possible D gene (6 bases). V lost 2 bases and J lost 4, with 18 bases in between. Germline V gene sequence: CDR1 GTSNPN, CDR2 SVGIG (reference sequence). The CDR3 totals 16 residues. The whole variable domain, remainder taken from reference TRBV30 and TRBJ1-5, is SQTIHQWPATLVQPVGSPLSLECTVEGTSNPNLYWYRQAAGRGLQLLFYSVGIGQISSEVPQNLSASRPQDRQFILSSKKLLLSDSGFYLCAWSYAEQGRNQPQHFGDGTRLSIL.

This clone turned up a few times. The chain is built from TRBV19 and TRBJ2-3, with 8 bases fitting TRBD1. CDR3 length: 13 amino acids. V was clipped by 7 bases and J by 4 bases; unmatched bases: 4. Germline V gene sequence: CDR1 LNHDA, CDR2 SQIVND (reference sequence). CDR3 DNA: TGTGCCAGTAAAAACAGGGGGGCAGATACGCAGTATTTT. It codes for CASKNRGADTQYF.

The chain combines TRBV4-3 with TRBJ2-7; D perhaps matches TRBD2 (6 bases). Germline loops: CDR1 LGHNA, CDR2 YSLEER. Trimming cost V 0 bases and J 7 bases, with 13 bases left between them. CDR3 length equals 14 residues. The CDR3 region is CASSQDAGIGEQYF. As DNA, the CDR3 is TGCGCCAGCAGCCAAGATGCGGGGATAGGAGAGCAGTACTTC.